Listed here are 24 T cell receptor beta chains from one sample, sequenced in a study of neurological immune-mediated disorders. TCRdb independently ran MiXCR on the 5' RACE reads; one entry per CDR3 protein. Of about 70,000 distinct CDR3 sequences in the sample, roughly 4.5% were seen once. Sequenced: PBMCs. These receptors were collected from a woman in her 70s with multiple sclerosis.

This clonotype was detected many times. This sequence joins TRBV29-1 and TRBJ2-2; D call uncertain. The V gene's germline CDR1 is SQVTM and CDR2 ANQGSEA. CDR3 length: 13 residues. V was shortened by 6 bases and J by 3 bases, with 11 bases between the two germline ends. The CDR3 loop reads CSVGTPYTGELFF. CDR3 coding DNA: TGCAGCGTCGGAACTCCTTACACCGGGGAGCTGTTTTTT.

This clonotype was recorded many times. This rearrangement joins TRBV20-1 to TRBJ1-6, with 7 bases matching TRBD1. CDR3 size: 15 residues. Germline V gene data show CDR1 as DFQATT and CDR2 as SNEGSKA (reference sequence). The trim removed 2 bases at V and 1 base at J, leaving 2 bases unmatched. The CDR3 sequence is CSARRQGSYNSPLHF. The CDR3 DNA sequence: TGCAGTGCTAGACGACAGGGATCCTATAATTCACCCCTCCACTTT.

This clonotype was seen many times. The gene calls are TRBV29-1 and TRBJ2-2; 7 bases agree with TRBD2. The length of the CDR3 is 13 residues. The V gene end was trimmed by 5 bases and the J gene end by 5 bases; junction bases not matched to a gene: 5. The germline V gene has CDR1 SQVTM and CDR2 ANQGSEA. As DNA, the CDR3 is TGCAGCGTTTCTCGAGCGGGGACCGGGGAGCTGTTTTTT. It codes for CSVSRAGTGELFF.

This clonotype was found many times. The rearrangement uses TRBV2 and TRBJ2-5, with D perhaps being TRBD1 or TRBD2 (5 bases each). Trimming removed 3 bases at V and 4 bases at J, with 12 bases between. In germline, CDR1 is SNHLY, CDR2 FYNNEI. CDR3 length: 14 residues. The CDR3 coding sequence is TGTGCCAGCAGTGATGAGGGGCTGGGAGAGACCCAGTACTTC. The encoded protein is CASSDEGLGETQYF.

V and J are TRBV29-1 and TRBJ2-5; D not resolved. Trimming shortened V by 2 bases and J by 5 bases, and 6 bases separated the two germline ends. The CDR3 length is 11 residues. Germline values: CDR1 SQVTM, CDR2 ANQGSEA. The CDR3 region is CSVETVETQYF. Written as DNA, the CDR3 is TGCAGCGTTGAAACTGTGGAGACCCAGTACTTC.

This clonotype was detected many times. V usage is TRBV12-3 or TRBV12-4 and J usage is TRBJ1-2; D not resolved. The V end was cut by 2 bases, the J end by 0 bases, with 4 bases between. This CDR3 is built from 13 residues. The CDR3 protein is CASSLTANYGYTF. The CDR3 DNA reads TGTGCCAGCAGTTTAACAGCTAACTATGGCTACACCTTC.

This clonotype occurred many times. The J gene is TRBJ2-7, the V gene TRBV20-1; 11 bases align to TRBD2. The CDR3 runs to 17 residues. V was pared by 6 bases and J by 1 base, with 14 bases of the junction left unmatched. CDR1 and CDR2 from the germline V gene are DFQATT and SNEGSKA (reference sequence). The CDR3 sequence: CSARSTSGSFPSYEQYF. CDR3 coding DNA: TGCAGTGCCCGGAGTACTAGCGGGAGTTTCCCGTCCTACGAGCAGTACTTC.

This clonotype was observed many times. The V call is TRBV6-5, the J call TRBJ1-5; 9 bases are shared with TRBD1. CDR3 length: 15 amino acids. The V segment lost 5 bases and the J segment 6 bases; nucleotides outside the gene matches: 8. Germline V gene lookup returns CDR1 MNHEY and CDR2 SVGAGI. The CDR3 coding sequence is TGTGCCAGCAGTCTCGGGACAGGGATGGGTCAGCCCCAGCATTTT. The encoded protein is CASSLGTGMGQPQHF.

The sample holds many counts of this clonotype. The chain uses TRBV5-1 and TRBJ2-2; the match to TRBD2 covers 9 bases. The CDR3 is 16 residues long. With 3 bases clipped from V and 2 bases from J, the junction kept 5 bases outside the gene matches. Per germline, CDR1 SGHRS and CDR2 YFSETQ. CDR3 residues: CASSSQGLANTGELFF. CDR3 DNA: TGCGCCAGCAGCTCCCAGGGACTAGCCAACACCGGGGAGCTGTTTTTT.

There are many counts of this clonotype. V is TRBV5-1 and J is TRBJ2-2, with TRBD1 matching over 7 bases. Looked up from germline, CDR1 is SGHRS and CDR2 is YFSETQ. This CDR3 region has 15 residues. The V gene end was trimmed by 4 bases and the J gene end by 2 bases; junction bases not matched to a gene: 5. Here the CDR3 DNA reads TGCGCCAGCAGCGTCGGGGACAGCAACACCGGGGAGCTGTTTTTT. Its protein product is CASSVGDSNTGELFF.

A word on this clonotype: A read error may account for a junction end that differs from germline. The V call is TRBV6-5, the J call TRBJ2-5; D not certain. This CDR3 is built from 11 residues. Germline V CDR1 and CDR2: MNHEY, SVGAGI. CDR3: CVSSLRETQYF. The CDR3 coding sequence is TGTGTCAGCAGCCTTCGGGAGACCCAGTACTTC.

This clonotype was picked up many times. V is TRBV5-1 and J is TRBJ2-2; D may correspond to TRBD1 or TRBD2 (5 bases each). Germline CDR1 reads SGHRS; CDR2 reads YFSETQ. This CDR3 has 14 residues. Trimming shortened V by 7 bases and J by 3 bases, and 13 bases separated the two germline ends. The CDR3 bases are TGCGCCAGCCATACAGGACTGTACACCGGGGAGCTGTTTTTT. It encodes CASHTGLYTGELFF.

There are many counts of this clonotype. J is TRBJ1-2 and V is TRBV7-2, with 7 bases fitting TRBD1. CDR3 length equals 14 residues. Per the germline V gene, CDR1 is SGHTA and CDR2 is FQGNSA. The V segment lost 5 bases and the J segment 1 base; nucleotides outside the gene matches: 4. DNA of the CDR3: TGTGCCAGCAGCCGACAGGGTTTTAACTATGGCTACACCTTC. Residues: CASSRQGFNYGYTF. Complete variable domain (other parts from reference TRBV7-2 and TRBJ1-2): GAGVSQSPSNKVTEKGKDVELRCDPISGHTALYWYRQSLGQGLEFLIYFQGNSAPDKSGLPSDRFSAERTGGSVSTLTIQRTQQEDSAVYLCASSRQGFNYGYTFGSGTRLTVV.

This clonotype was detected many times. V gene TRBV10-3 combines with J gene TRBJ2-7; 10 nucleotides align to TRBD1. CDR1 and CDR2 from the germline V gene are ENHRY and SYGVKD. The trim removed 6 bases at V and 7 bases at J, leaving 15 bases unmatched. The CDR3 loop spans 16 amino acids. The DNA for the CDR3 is TGTGCCATCAGCTTAGCGACCGGGACAGGGGTTGGAGAGCAGTACTTC. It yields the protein CAISLATGTGVGEQYF.

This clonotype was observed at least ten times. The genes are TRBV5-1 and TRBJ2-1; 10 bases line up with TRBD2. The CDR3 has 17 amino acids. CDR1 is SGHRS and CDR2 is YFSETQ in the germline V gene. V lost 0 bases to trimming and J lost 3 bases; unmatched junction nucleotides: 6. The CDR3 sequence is CASSLAGAGGLYNEQFF. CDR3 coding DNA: TGCGCCAGCAGCTTGGCCGGAGCGGGAGGGCTCTACAATGAGCAGTTCTTC.

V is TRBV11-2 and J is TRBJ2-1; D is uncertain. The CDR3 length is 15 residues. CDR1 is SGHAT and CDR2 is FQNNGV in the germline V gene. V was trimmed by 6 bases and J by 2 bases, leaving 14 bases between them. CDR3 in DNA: TGTGCCAGCAGTCCAAGTTCGGATACCTACAATGAGCAGTTCTTC. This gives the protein CASSPSSDTYNEQFF.

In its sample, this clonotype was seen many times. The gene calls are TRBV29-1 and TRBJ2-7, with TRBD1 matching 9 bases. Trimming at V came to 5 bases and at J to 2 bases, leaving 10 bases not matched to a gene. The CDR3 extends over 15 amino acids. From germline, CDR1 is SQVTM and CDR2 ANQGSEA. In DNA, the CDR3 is TGCAGCGTTTTATCAACCGGGACAGGGCCCTACGAGCAGTACTTC. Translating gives CSVLSTGTGPYEQYF.

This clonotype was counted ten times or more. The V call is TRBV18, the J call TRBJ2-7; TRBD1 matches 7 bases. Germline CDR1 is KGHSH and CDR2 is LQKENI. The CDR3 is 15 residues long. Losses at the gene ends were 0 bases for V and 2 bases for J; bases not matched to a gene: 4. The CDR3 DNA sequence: TGTGCCAGCTCACCACCGACAGGGAACGCCTACGAGCAGTACTTC. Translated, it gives CASSPPTGNAYEQYF. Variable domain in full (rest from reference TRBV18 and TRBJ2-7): NAGVMQNPRHLVRRRGQEARLRCSPMKGHSHVYWYRQLPEEGLKFMVYLQKENIIDESGMPKERFSAEFPKEGPSILRIQQVVRGDSAAYFCASSPPTGNAYEQYFGPGTRLTVT.

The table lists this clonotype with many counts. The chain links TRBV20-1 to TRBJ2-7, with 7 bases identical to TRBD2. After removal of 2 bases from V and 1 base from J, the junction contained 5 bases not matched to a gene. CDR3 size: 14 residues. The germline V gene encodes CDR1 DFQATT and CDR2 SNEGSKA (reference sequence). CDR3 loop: CSARPAGLSYEQYF. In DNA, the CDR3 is TGCAGTGCTAGACCCGCGGGACTATCCTACGAGCAGTACTTC.

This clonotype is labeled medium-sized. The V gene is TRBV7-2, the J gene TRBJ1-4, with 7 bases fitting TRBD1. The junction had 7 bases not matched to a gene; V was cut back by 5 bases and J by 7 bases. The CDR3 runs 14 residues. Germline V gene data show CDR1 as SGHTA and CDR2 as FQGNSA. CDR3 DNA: TGTGCCAGCAGCCTACAGGGGAAGGGTGAAAAACTGTTTTTT. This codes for CASSLQGKGEKLFF.

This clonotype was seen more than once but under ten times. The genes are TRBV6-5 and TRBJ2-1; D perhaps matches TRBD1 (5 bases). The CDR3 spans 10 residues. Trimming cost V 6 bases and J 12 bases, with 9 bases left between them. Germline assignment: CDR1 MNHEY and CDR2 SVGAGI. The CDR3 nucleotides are TGTGCCAGCAGAGCTCAGGGGCAGTTCTTC. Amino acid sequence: CASRAQGQFF.

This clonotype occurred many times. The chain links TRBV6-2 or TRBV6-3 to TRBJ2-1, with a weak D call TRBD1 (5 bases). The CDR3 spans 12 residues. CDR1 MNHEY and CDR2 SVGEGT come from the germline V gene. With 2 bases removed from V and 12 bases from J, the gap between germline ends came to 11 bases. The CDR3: CASSYLGRLQFF. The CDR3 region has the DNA TGTGCCAGCAGTTACCTGGGGCGGCTGCAGTTCTTC.

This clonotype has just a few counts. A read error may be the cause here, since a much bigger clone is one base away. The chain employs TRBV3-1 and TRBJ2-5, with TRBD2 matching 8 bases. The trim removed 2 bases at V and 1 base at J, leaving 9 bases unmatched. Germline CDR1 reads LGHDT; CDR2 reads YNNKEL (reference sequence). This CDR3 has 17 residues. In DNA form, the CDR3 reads TGTGCCAGCAGCCAATGGGGACTAGTGGGGATCCAAGAGACCCAGTACTTC. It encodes CASSQWGLVGIQETQYF.

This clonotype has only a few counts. Here the CDR3 reads CASSYQGAHEQFF. As DNA, the CDR3 is TGCGCCAGCAGCTACCAGGGGGCTCATGAGCAGTTCTTC. V gene TRBV5-1 combines with J gene TRBJ2-1; 8 bases fit TRBD1. The length of the CDR3 is 13 residues. CDR1 SGHRS and CDR2 YFSETQ come from the germline V gene. After removal of 3 bases from V and 8 bases from J, the junction contained 4 bases not matched to a gene.